A selection of T cell receptor beta chains follows, all from one sample in a study of early T cells in non-severe SARS-CoV-2 infection. MiXCR was run by TCRdb on the 5' RACE reads, yielding one entry per CDR3 protein. This sample has fewer than 100,000 distinct CDR3 sequences; 15% to 20% occur once, and the top ten carry 2.9%. Specimen: whole blood. The receptor source for this set is an adult who was a healthcare worker with PCR-confirmed SARS-CoV-2 infection or an uninfected control (not recorded which). Each CDR3 is given with its conserved first and last residue. The D gene is left open where the match is weak. Not all rows give a size; the values are once, few, many and, for expanded clones, a class.

D gene | CDR3 length | J gene | clone size | V gene | CDR3 DNA | CDR3 protein
TRBD2 | 16 | TRBJ2-5 | NA | TRBV3-1 | TGTGCCAGCAGCCCCTTACCTACGGGGGGGCGAGAGACCCAGTACTTC | CASSPLPTGGRETQYF
NA | 10 | TRBJ1-1 | NA | TRBV29-1 | TGCAGCGTTACTCGGCCTGAAGCTTTCTTT | CSVTRPEAFF
TRBD2 | 13 | TRBJ2-7 | NA | TRBV18 | TGTGCCAGCTCACCGGGAGGGCGCTACGAGCAGTACTTC | CASSPGGRYEQYF
NA | 13 | TRBJ1-1 | NA | TRBV24-1 | TGTGCCACCAGTCCAACTTGGGGGACTGAAGCTTTCTTT | CATSPTWGTEAFF
NA | 16 | TRBJ1-1 | NA | TRBV28 | TGTGCCAGCAGTTTAATCGGGGGGCGAGGGAACACTGAAGCTTTCTTT | CASSLIGGRGNTEAFF
TRBD1 | 13 | TRBJ2-1 | few | TRBV2 | TGTGCCAGCAGAACGGACAGGTACAATGAGCAGTTCTTC | CASRTDRYNEQFF
NA | 13 | TRBJ2-7 | few | TRBV27 | TGTGCCAGCAGTTTCTCCTCGGGGATCGAGCAGTACTTC | CASSFSSGIEQYF
TRBD2 | 17 | TRBJ2-7 | NA | TRBV20-1 | TGCAGTGCCCGCGGGGGGGTACGAATTCTACTTTCGTACGAGCAGTACTTC | CSARGGVRILLSYEQYF
NA | 12 | TRBJ2-5 | few | TRBV30 | TGTGCCTGGAGTTTGGGGGGCGAGACCCAGTACTTC | CAWSLGGETQYF
NA | 13 | TRBJ2-3 | few | TRBV5-1 | TGCGCCAGCAGAGAAGGGGTCACAGATACGCAGTATTTT | CASREGVTDTQYF
NA | 16 | TRBJ1-3 | few | TRBV14 | TGTGCCAGCAGCCAAGATCTGGCAGGGGCAGGAAACACCATATATTTT | CASSQDLAGAGNTIYF
TRBD1 | 13 | TRBJ1-2 | few | TRBV30 | TGTGCCTGGAGTAACAGGGGGCGATATGGCTACACCTTC | CAWSNRGRYGYTF
NA | 16 | TRBJ2-3 | few | TRBV12-3/TRBV12-4 | TGTGCCAGCAGTTTCGTATGGGCCTCCCGCACAGATACGCAGTATTTT | CASSFVWASRTDTQYF
NA | 15 | TRBJ2-6 | few | TRBV3-1 | TGTGCCAGCAGCGGGGAGTTCTCTGGGGCCAACGTCCTGACTTTC | CASSGEFSGANVLTF
NA | 14 | TRBJ2-1 | once | TRBV19 | TGTGCCAGTAGTATAGACATCCGTAGGGATGAGCAGTTCTTC | CASSIDIRRDEQFF
NA | 14 | TRBJ1-6 | NA | TRBV20-1 | TGCAGTGCTAGAATTTTGACAGCTAATTCACCCCTCCACTTT | CSARILTANSPLHF
NA | 16 | TRBJ2-2 | NA | TRBV5-4 | TGTGCCAGCAGCCAAGGATTCGGGGCGGGCTACCTGGAGCTGTTTTTT | CASSQGFGAGYLELFF
NA | 15 | TRBJ1-6 | NA | TRBV9 | TGTGCCAGCAGCGTAGGGGCAGGGAATAATCCACCCCTCCACTTT | CASSVGAGNNPPLHF
TRBD1 | 16 | TRBJ2-2 | few | TRBV5-5 | TGTGCCAGCAGCCCCCGGGCACAGGGGGGCACCGGGGAGCTGTTTTTT | CASSPRAQGGTGELFF
NA | 18 | TRBJ2-3 | NA | TRBV12-3/TRBV12-4 | TGTGCCAGCAGTTTAAAGAAGGCTAGCGTGCTTATCACAGATACGCAGTATTTT | CASSLKKASVLITDTQYF
TRBD2 | 19 | TRBJ2-1 | few | TRBV10-1 | TGCGCCAGCACTACCCCCGGACTAGCGGGGGTGAGCTCCTACAATGAGCAGTTCTTC | CASTTPGLAGVSSYNEQFF
NA | 13 | TRBJ2-1 | once | TRBV30 | TGTGCCTGGAGTCGCGGGGACTACAATGAGCAGTTCTTC | CAWSRGDYNEQFF
TRBD1 | 15 | TRBJ2-5 | few | TRBV20-1 | TGCAGTGCGCAGGCCGGGACAGGGGGCTTAGAGACCCAGTACTTC | CSAQAGTGGLETQYF